This T cell receptor beta chain derives from a study of T cell clones after liver transplantation. Study summary: At least one year of complete immunosuppression withdrawal without enzymes over twice normal defined tolerance.

Only in-frame clones appear in the TCRdb table, and some are missing; sequencing was by immunoSEQ multiplex PCR. The sample records 65,000 to 70,000 clones, 92% being singletons. This CDR3 contains 14 residues. Germline V gene data show CDR1 as LGHNA and CDR2 as YNFKEQ. Trimming left V 3 bases short and J 3 bases short, with 10 bases between. The V call is TRBV4-2, the J call TRBJ2-3, with D possibly TRBD2 on 5 matching bases. The receptor was isolated from a human patient who received a liver transplant. The T cells may partly be graft donor cells. This sample comprised CD4+ T cells from blood, obtained around 25 months after liver transplant. The CDR3 DNA is TGTGCCAGCAGCCAGCCGGGAAAGACAGATACGCAGTATTTT. Encoded protein: CASSQPGKTDTQYF.